Listed below are T cell receptor beta chains from one sample, sequenced in a study of OX40 agonist ivuxolimab in advanced cancers. The assay was immunoSEQ multiplex PCR, and TCRdb's table has in-frame clones only and misses some. The profile shows roughly 26,000 clones, about 90% of them singletons. This specimen consisted of CD4+ or CD8+ T cells sorted from blood, obtained in a trial of the OX40 agonist ivuxolimab. These receptor sequences come from an adult with an advanced solid tumor such as melanoma, head and neck, liver or kidney cancer. Both conserved end residues are part of each CDR3. Fields, in order: V gene, clone size, D gene, J gene, CDR3 protein, CDR3 DNA. D genes are given only for firm matches. A clone size is listed for some rows: how often the clone was seen (once, few, many), or a class if it is expanded.

>TRBV5-6|.|.|TRBJ2-1
CASSLRNRPFWDEQFF
TGTGCCAGCAGCTTGAGGAACAGGCCTTTTTGGGATGAGCAGTTCTTC
>TRBV9|.|.|TRBJ2-5
CASSVGQGRETQYF
TGTGCCAGCAGCGTAGGCCAGGGGAGGGAGACCCAGTACTTC
>TRBV28|.|.|TRBJ1-2
CASSLWENPGGYTF
TGTGCCAGCAGTTTATGGGAAAACCCCGGCGGCTACACCTTC
>TRBV6-1|.|.|TRBJ2-5
CASKAGETQYF
TGTGCCAGCAAGGCGGGGGAGACCCAGTACTTC
>TRBV7-9|.|.|TRBJ2-7
CASSLDEQYF
TGTGCCAGCAGCTTAGACGAGCAGTACTTC
>TRBV6-1|.|.|TRBJ2-7
CASSDYVTQFSYEQYF
TGTGCCAGCAGTGACTATGTGACACAATTCTCCTACGAGCAGTACTTC
>TRBV11-2|.|TRBD1|TRBJ2-1
CASSLIGTGYNEQFF
TGTGCCAGCAGCTTGATAGGGACAGGCTACAATGAGCAGTTCTTC
>TRBV7-9|.|.|TRBJ2-7
CASTLGPYEQYF
TGTGCCAGCACCCTCGGACCCTACGAGCAGTACTTC
>TRBV6-5|.|TRBD2|TRBJ2-3
CASSYGLGTDTQYF
TGTGCCAGCAGTTACGGACTAGGGACAGATACGCAGTATTTT
>TRBV28|.|.|TRBJ2-1
CASRGPESGLRNEQFF
TGTGCCAGCAGAGGGCCTGAGTCAGGGCTTCGGAATGAGCAGTTCTTC
>TRBV19|.|TRBD1|TRBJ1-2
CASSIEGTDYGYTF
TGTGCCAGTAGTATAGAAGGGACAGACTATGGCTACACCTTC
>TRBV27|.|.|TRBJ2-7
CASMESGVGYEQYF
TGTGCCAGCATGGAGTCGGGGGTAGGATACGAGCAGTACTTC
>TRBV27|.|.|TRBJ2-7
CASSWSGILSSYEQYF
TGTGCCAGCAGTTGGAGTGGGATCTTGAGCTCCTACGAGCAGTACTTC
>TRBV28|.|.|TRBJ2-7
CASSFPTARPGEQYF
TGTGCCAGCAGTTTCCCGACGGCCAGGCCCGGCGAGCAGTACTTC
>TRBV15|.|.|TRBJ1-5
CATSPARGRQPQHF
TGTGCCACCAGCCCAGCAAGGGGAAGGCAGCCCCAGCATTTT
>TRBV5-6|once|.|TRBJ2-7
CASSPGGSIYEQYF
TGTGCCAGCAGCCCCGGCGGCAGTATATACGAGCAGTACTTC
>TRBV6-5|.|TRBD1|TRBJ1-2
CASSREPGQGRGYTF
TGTGCCAGCAGCCGCGAACCGGGACAGGGGCGTGGCTACACCTTC
>TRBV6-5|.|.|TRBJ1-4
CASSPYSATNEKLFF
TGTGCCAGCAGTCCGTACTCTGCAACTAATGAAAAACTGTTTTTT
>TRBV14|.|TRBD2|TRBJ2-1
CASSQQTSGIHNEQFF
TGTGCCAGCAGCCAACAGACTAGCGGGATACACAATGAGCAGTTCTTC
>TRBV7-8|.|TRBD1|TRBJ1-5
CASSLVEGAGSNQPQHF
TGTGCCAGCAGCTTAGTAGAGGGGGCCGGCTCCAATCAGCCCCAGCATTTT
>TRBV4-1|once|.|TRBJ2-1
CASSRDVGNEQFF
TGCGCCAGCAGCCGAGACGTGGGGAATGAGCAGTTCTTC
>TRBV6-4|few|TRBD1|TRBJ1-6
CASAETGTGFNLLHF
TGTGCCAGCGCTGAAACCGGGACAGGCTTTAATCTCCTCCACTTT
>TRBV6-5|.|TRBD1|TRBJ1-1
CASSYRQGLWNTEAFF
TGTGCCAGCAGTTACAGACAGGGGCTTTGGAACACTGAAGCTTTCTTT
>TRBV28|once|TRBD2|TRBJ2-1
CASSLGTSGNEQFF
TGTGCCAGCAGCCTAGGGACTAGCGGCAATGAGCAGTTCTTC
>TRBV12-1|once|.|TRBJ2-2
CASSLLTHGGINTGELFF
TGTGCCAGCAGCTTACTTACCCACGGCGGGATTAACACCGGGGAGCTGTTTTTT
>TRBV29-1|.|TRBD2|TRBJ2-3
CSVGTAGGRSDTQYF
TGCAGCGTTGGGACAGCTGGCGGGAGGTCAGATACGCAGTATTTT
>TRBV27|.|TRBD2|TRBJ2-1
CASGLGFYNEQFF
TGTGCCAGCGGACTAGGTTTTTACAATGAGCAGTTCTTC
>TRBV7-6|.|TRBD2|TRBJ2-1
CASSLGTSGRAFNEQFF
TGTGCCAGCAGCTTGGGGACTAGCGGGAGGGCCTTCAATGAGCAGTTCTTC
>TRBV27|.|.|TRBJ1-5
CASSLAPGHQPQHF
TGTGCCAGCAGTTTAGCTCCAGGGCATCAGCCCCAGCATTTT
>TRBV11-2|.|.|TRBJ2-7
CASSLERWSEQYF
TGTGCCAGCAGCTTAGAGCGGTGGAGCGAGCAGTACTTC
>TRBV5-5|.|.|TRBJ2-7
CASSLPDRYEQYF
TGTGCCAGCAGCTTACCGGACCGCTACGAGCAGTACTTC
>TRBV4-2|.|.|TRBJ2-2
CASSQEGLNTGELFF
TGTGCCAGCAGCCAAGAGGGACTTAACACCGGGGAGCTGTTTTTT
>TRBV29-1|.|.|TRBJ1-1
CSVEVMNTEAFF
TGCAGCGTTGAAGTTATGAACACTGAAGCTTTCTTT
>TRBV7-2|.|.|TRBJ2-4
CASSLAGNIQYF
TGTGCCAGCAGCTTAGCGGGTAACATTCAGTACTTC
>TRBV15|.|.|TRBJ1-5
CATSRDINSNQPQHF
TGTGCCACCAGCAGAGATATCAATAGCAATCAGCCCCAGCATTTT
>TRBV29-1|once|.|TRBJ1-2
CSVEDRTYGYTF
TGCAGCGTTGAGGATAGGACCTATGGCTACACCTTC
>TRBV27|.|.|TRBJ2-7
CASSPGSSSYEQYF
TGTGCCAGCAGCCCCGGGTCCAGCTCCTACGAGCAGTACTTC
>TRBV27|.|TRBD1|TRBJ1-1
CASSFGGTVTEAFF
TGTGCCAGCAGTTTTGGAGGGACAGTCACTGAAGCTTTCTTT
>TRBV15|few|.|TRBJ2-2
CATSRDDTGELFF
TGTGCCACCAGCAGAGACGACACCGGGGAGCTGTTTTTT
>TRBV5-6|.|.|TRBJ1-5
CASSLDGGFNQPQHF
TGTGCCAGCAGCTTGGATGGGGGATTCAATCAGCCCCAGCATTTT
>TRBV7-7|.|TRBD1|TRBJ2-7
CASSLGTGEGYEQYF
TGTGCCAGCAGCTTAGGGACAGGGGAAGGGTACGAGCAGTACTTC
>TRBV19|.|.|TRBJ2-7
CASSPQGPYEQYF
TGTGCCAGTAGTCCCCAGGGGCCCTACGAGCAGTACTTC
>TRBV7-2|.|.|TRBJ1-3
CASSFAPGSYSGNTIYF
TGTGCCAGCAGCTTCGCACCAGGCTCATACTCTGGAAACACCATATATTTT
>TRBV28|.|.|TRBJ1-5
CASSDINQPQHF
TGTGCCAGCAGTGATATAAATCAGCCCCAGCATTTT
>TRBV5-6|.|.|TRBJ2-5
CASSEVFLRSQETQYF
TGTGCCAGCAGCGAGGTTTTTCTACGCAGCCAAGAGACCCAGTACTTC
>TRBV19|.|.|TRBJ1-5
CASSIGVGNQPQHF
TGTGCCAGTAGTATAGGGGTGGGCAATCAGCCCCAGCATTTT
>TRBV7-8|.|.|TRBJ2-5
CASSHTGETQYF
TGTGCCAGCAGCCACACCGGGGAGACCCAGTACTTC
>TRBV7-3|.|TRBD1|TRBJ2-7
CASSFGTGGHEQYF
TGTGCCAGCAGCTTCGGGACAGGGGGCCACGAGCAGTACTTC
>TRBV9|.|.|TRBJ1-4
CASSVGEGWGSEKLFF
TGTGCCAGCAGCGTAGGCGAAGGTTGGGGGAGTGAAAAACTGTTTTTT
>TRBV6-5|.|TRBD1|TRBJ1-1
CASSGDREAFF
TGTGCCAGCAGTGGGGACAGAGAAGCTTTCTTT
>TRBV5-8|.|TRBD1|TRBJ1-4
CASSLSTGSLEKLFF
TGTGCCAGCAGCCTATCGACAGGGTCACTTGAAAAACTGTTTTTT
>TRBV27|.|TRBD2|TRBJ2-7
CASSFAGGYLSSYEQYF
TGTGCCAGCAGTTTTGCGGGGGGTTATCTAAGCTCCTACGAGCAGTACTTC
>TRBV2|.|.|TRBJ2-7
CASSLAGTGYEQYF
TGTGCCAGCAGTTTGGCCGGGACGGGCTACGAGCAGTACTTC
>TRBV9|.|TRBD2|TRBJ2-1
CASSPSGSSYNEQFF
TGTGCCAGCAGCCCTAGCGGGAGCTCCTACAATGAGCAGTTCTTC
>TRBV10-2|.|.|TRBJ2-4
CASSVQRAKNIQYF
TGCGCCAGCAGTGTACAGAGGGCCAAAAACATTCAGTACTTC
>TRBV9|.|.|TRBJ2-2
CASSDTGKNTGELFF
TGTGCCAGCAGCGACACAGGGAAGAACACCGGGGAGCTGTTTTTT
>TRBV9|.|TRBD2|TRBJ2-3
CASSVGGGRDDTQYF
TGTGCCAGCAGCGTCGGCGGGGGTCGAGACGATACGCAGTATTTT
>TRBV30|.|.|TRBJ1-1
CAWSRPGLNTEAFF
TGTGCCTGGAGTCGCCCCGGCCTCAACACTGAAGCTTTCTTT
>TRBV11-3|.|.|TRBJ2-3
CASSPRMTTTDTQYF
TGTGCCAGCAGCCCACGGATGACTACCACAGATACGCAGTATTTT